This TCR beta chain comes out of a study of T cells in Graves' hyperthyroidism and ophthalmopathy. This clonotype has just a few counts. What it binds is not known. TCR beta CDR3 sequences were amplified from RNA transcripts. With the HTBI primer set, the TCR CDR3 went through a first round of RT-PCR. One entry per CDR3 protein results from TCRdb running MiXCR on the multiplex PCR reads. The repertoire consists of hundreds of thousands of distinct CDR3 sequences, with around 13% occurring once and the leading ten covering roughly 10%. Exclusion of a patient resulted from uncontrolled infection, other autoimmune disease, pregnancy or lactation. Study-wide findings and caveats: The model's output predicted ophthalmopathy at a median of roughly 6.9 months prior to onset.

The sequence was obtained from a woman between 18 and 29 years old with Graves' hyperthyroidism. Sequenced sample: blood.

This CDR3 is CASSPGLDSTDTQYF. CDR3 sequence (DNA): TGTGCCAGCAGCCCGGGACTAGATAGCACAGATACGCAGTATTTT. V usage is TRBV9 and J usage is TRBJ2-3; TRBD2 matches at 8 bases. CDR1 is SGDLS, CDR2 YYNGEE, per germline. J lost 0 bases, V lost 4 bases, and 4 bases had no gene match. The CDR3 totals 15 residues.